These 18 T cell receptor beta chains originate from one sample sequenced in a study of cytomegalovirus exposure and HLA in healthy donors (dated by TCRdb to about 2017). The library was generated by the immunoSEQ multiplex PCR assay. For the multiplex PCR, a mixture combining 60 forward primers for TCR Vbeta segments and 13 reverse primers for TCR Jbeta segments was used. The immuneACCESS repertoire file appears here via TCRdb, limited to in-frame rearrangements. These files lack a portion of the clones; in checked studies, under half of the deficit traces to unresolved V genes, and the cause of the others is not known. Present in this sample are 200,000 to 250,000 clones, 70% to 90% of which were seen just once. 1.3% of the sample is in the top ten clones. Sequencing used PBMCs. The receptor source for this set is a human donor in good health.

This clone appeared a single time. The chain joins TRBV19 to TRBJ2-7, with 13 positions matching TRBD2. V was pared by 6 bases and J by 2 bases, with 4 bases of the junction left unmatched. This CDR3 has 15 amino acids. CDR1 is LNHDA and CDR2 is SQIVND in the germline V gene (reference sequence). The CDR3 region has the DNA TGTGCCAGTAGGACTAGCGGGAGGTCCACCTACGAGCAGTACTTC. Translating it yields CASRTSGRSTYEQYF.

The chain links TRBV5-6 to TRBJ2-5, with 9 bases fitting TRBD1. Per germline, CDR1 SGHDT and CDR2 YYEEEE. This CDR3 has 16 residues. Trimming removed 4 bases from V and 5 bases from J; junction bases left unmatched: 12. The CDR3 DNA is TGTGCCAGCAGCAAAACGGGACAGGGTATTTCTGAGACCCAGTACTTC. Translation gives CASSKTGQGISETQYF.

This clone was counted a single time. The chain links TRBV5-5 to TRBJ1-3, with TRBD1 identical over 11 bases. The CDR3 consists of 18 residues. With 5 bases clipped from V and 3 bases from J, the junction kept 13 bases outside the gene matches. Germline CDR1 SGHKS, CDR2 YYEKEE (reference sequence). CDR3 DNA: TGTGCCAGCAGTCCTGGACAGGGGGCGCTTTCGTATGGAAACACCATATATTTT. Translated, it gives CASSPGQGALSYGNTIYF.

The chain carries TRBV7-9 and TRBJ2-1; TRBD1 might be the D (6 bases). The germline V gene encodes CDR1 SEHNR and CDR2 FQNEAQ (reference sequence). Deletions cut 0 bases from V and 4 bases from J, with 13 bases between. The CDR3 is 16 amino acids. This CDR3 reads CASSLAGAGLYNEQFF. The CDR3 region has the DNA TGTGCCAGCAGCTTAGCGGGGGCAGGGTTATACAATGAGCAGTTCTTC.

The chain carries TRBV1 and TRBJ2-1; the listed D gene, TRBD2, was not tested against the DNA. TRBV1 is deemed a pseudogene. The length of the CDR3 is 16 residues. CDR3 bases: TGCACCAGCAGCCATAGAAACTCCCCCACCAATCGCGAGCAGTTCTTC. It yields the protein CTSSHRNSPTNREQFF.

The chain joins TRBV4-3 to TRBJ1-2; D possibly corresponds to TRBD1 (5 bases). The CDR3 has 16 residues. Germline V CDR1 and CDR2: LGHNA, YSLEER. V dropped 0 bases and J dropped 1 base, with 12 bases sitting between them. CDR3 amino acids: CASSQDRDSSNYGYTF. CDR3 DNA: TGCGCCAGCAGCCAAGATAGAGACAGCAGTAACTATGGCTACACCTTC.

The CDR3 DNA reads TGTGCCAGCAGCCAACGGGTGATCCAAGAGACCCAGTACTTC. The encoded protein is CASSQRVIQETQYF. This chain uses TRBV7-2 with TRBJ2-5; the D is unclear. The CDR3 has 14 amino acids. Trimming stripped 5 bases from V and 1 base from J, with 11 bases between. Germline V gives CDR1 SGHTA, CDR2 FQGNSA.

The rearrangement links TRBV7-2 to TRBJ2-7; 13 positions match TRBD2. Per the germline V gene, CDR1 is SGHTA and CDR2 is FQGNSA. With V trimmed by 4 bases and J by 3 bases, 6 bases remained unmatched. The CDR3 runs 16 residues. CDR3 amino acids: CASSSGRTSGSYEQYF. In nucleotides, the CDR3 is TGTGCCAGCAGCTCTGGCCGGACTAGCGGGAGCTACGAGCAGTACTTC.

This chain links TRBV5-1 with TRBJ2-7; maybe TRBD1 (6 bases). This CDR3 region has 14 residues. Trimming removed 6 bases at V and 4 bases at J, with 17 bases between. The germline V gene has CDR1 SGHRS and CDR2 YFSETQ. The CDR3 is CASTSVSRGYEQYF. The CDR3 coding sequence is TGCGCCAGCACCTCCGTATCCAGGGGTTACGAGCAGTACTTC.

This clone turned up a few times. The CDR3: CASSLTGSGPYEQYF. Written as DNA, the CDR3 is TGTGCCAGCAGCCTGACAGGGTCGGGGCCCTACGAGCAGTACTTC. The chain is built from TRBV27 and TRBJ2-7; 7 nucleotides line up with TRBD1. Germline values: CDR1 MNHEY, CDR2 SMNVEV (reference sequence). V lost 6 bases, J lost 2 bases, and 10 bases stayed unmatched. The CDR3 spans 15 residues.

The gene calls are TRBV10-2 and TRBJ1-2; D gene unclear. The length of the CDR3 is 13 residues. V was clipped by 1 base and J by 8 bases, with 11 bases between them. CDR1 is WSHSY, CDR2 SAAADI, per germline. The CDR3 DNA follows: TGCGCCAGCAGTGAGTTAGCAGTAAGCGGCTACACCTTC. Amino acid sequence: CASSELAVSGYTF.

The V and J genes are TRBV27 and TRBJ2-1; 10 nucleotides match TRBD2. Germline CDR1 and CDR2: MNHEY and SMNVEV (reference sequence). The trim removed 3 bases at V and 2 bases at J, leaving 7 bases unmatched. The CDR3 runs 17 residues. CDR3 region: CASSFKLAGEAYNEQFF. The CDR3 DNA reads TGTGCCAGCAGTTTTAAGCTAGCGGGAGAAGCCTACAATGAGCAGTTCTTC.

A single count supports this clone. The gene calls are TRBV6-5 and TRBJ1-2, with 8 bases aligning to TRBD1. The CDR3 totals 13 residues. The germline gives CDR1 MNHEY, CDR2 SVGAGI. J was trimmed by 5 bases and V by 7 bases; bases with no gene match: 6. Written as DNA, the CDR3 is TGTGCCAGCACCGGACAGGGATTATATGGCTACACCTTC. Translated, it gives CASTGQGLYGYTF.

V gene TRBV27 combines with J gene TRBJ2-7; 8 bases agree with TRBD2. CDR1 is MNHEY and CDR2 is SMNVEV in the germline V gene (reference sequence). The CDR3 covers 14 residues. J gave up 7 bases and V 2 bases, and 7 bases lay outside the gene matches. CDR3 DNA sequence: TGTGCCAGCAGTTTAACGGGAGGGCCAAATGAGCAGTACTTC. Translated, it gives CASSLTGGPNEQYF.

CDR3 in amino acids: CASIEGSRGQETQYF. For the CDR3, the DNA is TGTGCCAGCATTGAGGGGAGCCGGGGGCAAGAGACCCAGTACTTC. The chain uses TRBV6-1 and TRBJ2-5; TRBD2 is a possible D gene (6 bases). With 7 bases removed from V and 2 bases from J, the gap between germline ends came to 17 bases. The CDR3 has 15 amino acids. The germline V gene encodes CDR1 MNHNS and CDR2 SASEGT.

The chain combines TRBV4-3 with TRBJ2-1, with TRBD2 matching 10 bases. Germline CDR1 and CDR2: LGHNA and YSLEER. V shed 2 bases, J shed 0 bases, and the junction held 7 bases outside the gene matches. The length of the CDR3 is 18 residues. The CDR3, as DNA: TGCGCCAGCAGCCAACTAGAGTCTAGCGGGAGCTCCTACAATGAGCAGTTCTTC. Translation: CASSQLESSGSSYNEQFF.

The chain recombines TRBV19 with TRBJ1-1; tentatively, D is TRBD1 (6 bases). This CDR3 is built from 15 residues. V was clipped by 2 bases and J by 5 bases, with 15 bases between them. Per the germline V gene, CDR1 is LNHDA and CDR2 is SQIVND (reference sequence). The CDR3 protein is CASSIYRGARTEAFF. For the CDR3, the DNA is TGTGCCAGTAGTATATACCGGGGGGCAAGGACTGAAGCTTTCTTT.

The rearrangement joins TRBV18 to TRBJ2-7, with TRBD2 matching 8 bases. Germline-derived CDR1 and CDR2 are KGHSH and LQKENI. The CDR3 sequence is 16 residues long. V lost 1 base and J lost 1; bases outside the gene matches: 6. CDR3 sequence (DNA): TGTGCCAGCTCACCACGATCCTCTAGCGGGTCCTACGAGCAGTACTTC. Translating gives CASSPRSSSGSYEQYF.